These 12 T cell receptor beta chains originate from one sample sequenced in a study of T cells in Graves' hyperthyroidism and ophthalmopathy. There were TCR beta CDR3 regions amplified from RNA transcripts. With the HTBI primer set, the TCR CDR3 went through a first round of RT-PCR. TCRdb re-derived calls from the multiplex PCR reads in MiXCR, one entry per CDR3 protein. This sample carries roughly 160,000 distinct CDR3 sequences, about 9% of them seen once, and the ten largest clones take roughly a fifth. Sequencing used blood. These receptors all come from a woman aged 18-29 years with Graves' hyperthyroidism that later progressed to Graves' ophthalmopathy.

This clonotype was observed at least ten times. The gene calls are TRBV11-2 and TRBJ1-2; D uncertain. This CDR3 comprises 16 residues. Germline V gene data show CDR1 as SGHAT and CDR2 as FQNNGV. V was trimmed by 0 bases and J by 2 bases, leaving 13 bases between them. CDR3 sequence (DNA): TGTGCCAGCAGCTTAGATCCGGGGTTGAAGAACTATGGCTACACCTTC. Translation: CASSLDPGLKNYGYTF.

This clonotype was seen repeatedly, ten times or more. J is TRBJ1-5 and V is TRBV28, with no clear D. Trimming shortened V by 3 bases and J by 3 bases, and 15 bases separated the two germline ends. This CDR3 region has 16 residues. Germline CDR1 and CDR2: MDHEN and SYDVKM. The DNA of the CDR3 is TGTGCCAGCAGTTTTATTCCTGGATTAAACAATCAGCCCCAGCATTTT. It codes for CASSFIPGLNNQPQHF.

The genes are TRBV7-9 and TRBJ2-3, with D possibly being TRBD2 (6 bases). The germline V and J ends were trimmed by 5 bases and 0 bases, with 15 bases remaining between them. The CDR3 consists of 16 residues. CDR1 is SEHNR and CDR2 is FQNEAQ in the germline V gene (reference sequence). CDR3 region: CASSTLGGTSTDTQYF. CDR3 in DNA: TGTGCCAGCAGCACCTTAGGCGGGACTAGCACAGATACGCAGTATTTT.

This clonotype showed up many times. This chain links TRBV6-1 with TRBJ1-5; D unresolved. In germline, CDR1 is MNHNS, CDR2 SASEGT. V was pared by 5 bases and J by 5 bases, with 13 bases between. The CDR3 runs to 14 residues. The CDR3 sequence is CASSKGTVDQPQHF. CDR3 sequence (DNA): TGTGCCAGCAGTAAGGGTACAGTAGATCAGCCCCAGCATTTT.

Comments on this clonotype: With a much larger clone just one base away, this may be a read error. The chain links TRBV28 to TRBJ2-3; the match to TRBD2 covers 11 bases. CDR3 length: 19 residues. V lost 3 bases and J lost 0; bases outside the gene matches: 11. Germline CDR1 is MDHEN and CDR2 is SYDVKM. The CDR3 region has the DNA TGTGCCAGCAGTTTGGGTAGCGGGGGGGCCTTCCGTAGCACAGATACGCAGTATTTT. This gives the protein CASSLGSGGAFRSTDTQYF.

There are many counts of this clonotype. An end of the junction does not agree with germline; a read error may underlie this. This rearrangement joins TRBV12-3 or TRBV12-4 to TRBJ2-5, with a possible D match to TRBD2 (5 bases). This CDR3 is 15 amino acids long. The CDR3 region is CASSLVDGYPPWENF. The CDR3 DNA follows: TGTGCCAGCAGTTTAGTAGACGGGTACCCACCCTGGGAGAACTTC.

The chain links TRBV6-1 to TRBJ2-1; the match to TRBD2 covers 13 bases. Germline loops: CDR1 MNHNS, CDR2 SASEGT. The CDR3 totals 19 residues. The V gene end was trimmed by 2 bases and the J gene end by 1 base; junction bases not matched to a gene: 8. The CDR3 DNA follows: TGTGCCAGCAGTGAATCCGGACTAGCGGGAGTAGTGTCCTACAATGAGCAGTTCTTC. This codes for CASSESGLAGVVSYNEQFF.

The gene calls are TRBV5-4 and TRBJ1-4, with 9 bases fitting TRBD1. Trimming took 4 bases from V and 7 from J; bases not matched to a gene: 5. Germline assignment: CDR1 SGHNT and CDR2 YYREEE (reference sequence). CDR3 length: 14 residues. The CDR3 is CASSKGTGPEKLFF. CDR3 sequence (DNA): TGTGCCAGCAGCAAGGGGACAGGGCCTGAAAAACTGTTTTTT. The full variable domain, with the rest looked up from reference TRBV5-4 and TRBJ1-4, is ETGVTQSPTHLIKTRGQQVTLRCSSQSGHNTVSWYQQALGQGPQFIFQYYREEENGRGNFPPRFSGLQFPNYSSELNVNALELDDSALYLCASSKGTGPEKLFFGSGTQLSVL.

This clonotype was detected many times. This chain links TRBV30 with TRBJ2-1; D perhaps matches TRBD2 (6 bases). The CDR3 is 11 amino acids. The V end lost 0 bases, the J end lost 9 bases, and 6 bases lay between the germline ends. In germline, CDR1 is GTSNPN, CDR2 SVGIG (reference sequence). The CDR3 DNA is TGTGCCTGGAGTGTGCGGGGTGAGCAGTTCTTC. Translation gives CAWSVRGEQFF.

This clonotype was recorded at least ten times. This chain uses TRBV11-2 with TRBJ2-5; the D is unclear. The CDR3 is 12 residues long. Trimming stripped 0 bases from V and 5 bases from J, with 4 bases between. Germline loops: CDR1 SGHAT, CDR2 FQNNGV. In DNA form, the CDR3 reads TGTGCCAGCAGCTTAGAATCTGAGACCCAGTACTTC. Protein: CASSLESETQYF.

This clonotype has a count of ten or more. The chain is built from TRBV12-3 or TRBV12-4 and TRBJ1-1; TRBD1 aligns across 7 bases. Trimming cost V 8 bases and J 0 bases; bases outside gene matches: 3. The CDR3 totals 13 residues. The CDR3 reads CASHRGMNTEAFF. CDR3 nucleotides: TGTGCCAGCCACAGGGGTATGAACACTGAAGCTTTCTTT.

Concerning this clonotype itself: This may come from a read error, since a much larger clone is one base off. The chain joins TRBV14 to TRBJ2-3; D is perhaps TRBD2 (5 bases). Germline lookup yields CDR1 SGHDN and CDR2 FVKESK. V gave up 2 bases and J gave up 7 bases, with 13 bases separating them. The CDR3 totals 14 residues. CDR3 sequence (DNA): TGTGCCAGCAGCCAAATCGTCGGAGGTAATACGCAGTATTTT. Translated: CASSQIVGGNTQYF.